This T cell receptor (beta chain) was documented in a study of blood T cell repertoires in COVID-19. As processed by the authors: Estimates of nucleated cell counts were drawn from the amplification of reference gene primers. The data were produced by immunoSEQ multiplex PCR, yet TCRdb's version contains in-frame clones alone and is incomplete. The DNA was the basis for D and trimming; V, J and clone size are from that table. The top ten hold roughly 0.76% of the sample, which has hundreds of thousands of clones, about 90% seen once. CDR3 length: 14 amino acids. The germline V gene encodes CDR1 SGHTA and CDR2 FQGNSA. Trimming removed 5 bases from V and 5 bases from J; junction bases left unmatched: 9. Seattle researchers signed up patients amid active infection and tracked them longitudinally.

This sequence was found in a man aged 18 to 35 with COVID-19, enrolled during active disease. Sequencing was carried out using peripheral blood. The chain recombines TRBV7-2 with TRBJ2-7; 7 positions match TRBD1. CDR3 protein: CASSLQRQGHEQYF. The DNA of the CDR3 is TGTGCCAGCAGCCTCCAGCGACAGGGTCACGAGCAGTACTTC.